The 17 T cell receptor beta chains below come from one sample, sequenced in a study of T cells in Graves' hyperthyroidism and ophthalmopathy. What was amplified from RNA transcripts were TCR beta CDR3 regions. First-round RT-PCR of the TCR CDR3 relied on the HTBI primer set. Each CDR3 protein is one row after TCRdb ran MiXCR on the multiplex PCR reads. This sample yields approximately 720,000 distinct CDR3 sequences, of which around 19% are seen a single time; around 17% belongs to the top ten. Sequenced: blood. These receptors were collected from a woman aged 50 to 60 with Graves' hyperthyroidism that later progressed to Graves' ophthalmopathy.

Ten or more counts support this clonotype. The rearrangement links TRBV6-2 or TRBV6-3 to TRBJ1-2; 8 bases fit TRBD1. Germline loops: CDR1 MNHEY, CDR2 SVGEGT. V trimming: 6 bases; J trimming: 5 bases; junction bases outside the gene matches: 2. The CDR3 is 12 residues long. The CDR3 spells CASSRQGYGYTF. In DNA form, the CDR3 reads TGTGCCAGCAGCAGACAGGGGTATGGCTACACCTTC.

The chain couples TRBV19 to TRBJ1-5, with TRBD1 matching 7 bases. This CDR3 is 15 amino acids long. V shed 5 bases, J shed 2 bases, and the junction held 6 bases outside the gene matches. CDR1 and CDR2 from the germline V gene are LNHDA and SQIVND (reference sequence). CDR3 sequence reads: CASSPRDRRNQPQHF. The CDR3 DNA sequence: TGTGCCAGTAGTCCCCGGGACAGACGCAATCAGCCCCAGCATTTT.

In its sample, this clonotype was seen a few times. The chain employs TRBV6-9 and TRBJ2-7; D possibly corresponds to TRBD2 (6 bases). The CDR3 has 15 amino acids. Germline CDR1 is MNHGY and CDR2 is SVAAGI. V lost 3 bases and J lost 2, with 14 bases in between. For the CDR3, the DNA is TGTGCCAGCAGTTACCCGGTTGGGAGGACCTACGAGCAGTACTTC. The encoded protein is CASSYPVGRTYEQYF.

This clonotype was counted many times. This chain uses TRBV3-1 with TRBJ1-5; D remains unclear. The CDR3 length is 15 residues. Trimming pared 5 bases from V and 4 bases from J, leaving 15 bases between. CDR1 and CDR2 from the germline V gene are LGHDT and YNNKEL (reference sequence). CDR3 sequence (DNA): TGTGCCAGCAGCTACGGGCAGGCCCGAAATCAGCCCCAGCATTTT. Translated: CASSYGQARNQPQHF.

In its sample, this clonotype was seen many times. The genes are TRBV6-5 and TRBJ1-1; D gene ambiguous. The V gene's germline CDR1 is MNHEY and CDR2 SVGAGI. V lost 0 bases and J 5 bases, leaving 19 bases between the germline ends. The CDR3 consists of 17 residues. The CDR3 sequence is CASSYSLGFFLSTEAFF. The CDR3 DNA is TGTGCCAGCAGTTACTCTTTAGGTTTTTTCCTGAGTACTGAAGCTTTCTTT.

The chain carries TRBV5-1 and TRBJ2-1; no firm D call. CDR3 size: 13 residues. The germline CDR1 and CDR2 sequences are SGHRS and YFSETQ. The V and J ends lost 1 base and 7 bases respectively, with 9 bases between them. The CDR3 DNA follows: TGCGCCAGCAGCTTGCGGTACATTAATGAGCAGTTCTTC. It is translated as CASSLRYINEQFF.

There are many counts of this clonotype. The gene calls are TRBV29-1 and TRBJ1-1; 9 positions agree with TRBD1. CDR3 size: 13 residues. The ends lost 7 bases at V and 3 bases at J; junction bases unmatched: 6. CDR1 SQVTM and CDR2 ANQGSEA come from the germline V gene. The CDR3 region is CSGQGGQYTEAFF. CDR3 nucleotides: TGCAGCGGACAGGGGGGGCAGTACACTGAAGCTTTCTTT. The full variable domain, rest sourced from reference TRBV29-1 and TRBJ1-1, is SAVISQKPSRDICQRGTSLTIQCQVDSQVTMMFWYRQQPGQSLTLIATANQGSEATYESGFVIDKFPISRPNLTFSTLTVSNMSPEDSSIYLCSGQGGQYTEAFFGQGTRLTVV.

This clonotype was seen many times. This chain links TRBV4-2 with TRBJ1-2; D unclear. The CDR3 sequence is 13 residues long. V dropped 4 bases and J dropped 4 bases, with 10 bases sitting between them. CDR1 LGHNA and CDR2 YNFKEQ come from the germline V gene. The CDR3 nucleotides are TGTGCCAGCAGCCCTCCGGGCCTCTATGGCTACACCTTC. Translated, it gives CASSPPGLYGYTF.

The J gene is TRBJ2-1, the V gene TRBV24-1, with 10 positions matching TRBD2. The V gene's germline CDR1 is KGHDR and CDR2 SFDVKD. The CDR3 is 16 amino acids. The V segment lost 2 bases and the J segment 6 bases; nucleotides outside the gene matches: 6. CDR3 DNA: TGTGCCACCAGTGATTGGAGCGGGGGGGCCGTCAATGAGCAGTTCTTC. It translates to CATSDWSGGAVNEQFF.

Ten or more counts support this clonotype. The chain combines TRBV5-1 with TRBJ1-1; D is unresolved. This CDR3 has 14 amino acids. Trimming removed 4 bases at V and 8 bases at J, with 18 bases between. Germline lookup yields CDR1 SGHRS and CDR2 YFSETQ. The CDR3 DNA is TGCGCCAGCAGCGCCGAAAGGACCCAAAAAGAAGCTTTCTTT. It yields the protein CASSAERTQKEAFF. The variable domain in full, with the rest retrieved from reference TRBV5-1 and TRBJ1-1, is KAGVTQTPRYLIKTRGQQVTLSCSPISGHRSVSWYQQTPGQGLQFLFEYFSETQRNKGNFPGRFSGRQFSNSRSEMNVSTLELGDSALYLCASSAERTQKEAFFGQGTRLTVV.

This clonotype appeared many times. The chain uses TRBV6-5 and TRBJ2-5; 12 bases are a match to TRBD2. Per the germline V gene, CDR1 is MNHEY and CDR2 is SVGAGI. The CDR3 runs to 18 residues. V shed 0 bases and J 5 bases; nucleotides not matched to a gene: 10. The CDR3 loop is CASSYSGLAGGLWETQYF. The CDR3 DNA follows: TGTGCCAGCAGTTACTCGGGCCTAGCGGGGGGGCTATGGGAGACCCAGTACTTC.

There are a few counts of this clonotype. The V and J genes are TRBV29-1 and TRBJ1-1; TRBD1 might be the D (5 bases). Per the germline V gene, CDR1 is SQVTM and CDR2 is ANQGSEA. V was clipped by 5 bases and J by 11 bases, with 21 bases between them. The CDR3 totals 13 residues. CDR3 amino acids: CSVTGEGPLRAFF. The DNA for the CDR3 is TGCAGCGTTACCGGCGAGGGGCCTTTGCGCGCTTTCTTT.

This clonotype was picked up many times. This chain joins TRBV6-1 and TRBJ1-1; D remains unclear. Germline-derived CDR1 and CDR2 are MNHNS and SASEGT. The CDR3 covers 11 residues. The V end lost 11 bases, the J end lost 10 bases, and 17 bases lay between the germline ends. In DNA, the CDR3 is TGTGCCCTCCGGCGAGGAGTAGGAGCTTTCTTT. This sequence encodes CALRRGVGAFF.

This chain links TRBV20-1 with TRBJ1-5, with 8 bases fitting TRBD1. The germline V gene encodes CDR1 DFQATT and CDR2 SNEGSKA (reference sequence). Losses at the gene ends were 0 bases for V and 1 base for J; bases not matched to a gene: 8. The length of the CDR3 is 17 residues. CDR3 DNA sequence: TGCAGTGCTAGAGAGTCGTACAGGGGGTTAAGCAATCAGCCCCAGCATTTT. Translated: CSARESYRGLSNQPQHF.

In the case of this clonotype: A read error may be the cause here, since a much bigger clone is one base away. CDR3 residues: CGSSLIRRGTNYGYTF. The DNA for the CDR3 is TGTGGCAGCAGCCTGATTAGAAGGGGCACAAACTATGGCTACACCTTC. V and J are TRBV2 and TRBJ1-2; D is perhaps TRBD1 (5 bases). Germline-derived CDR1 and CDR2 are SNHLY and FYNNEI. This CDR3 has 16 amino acids.

This clonotype was picked up many times. The genes are TRBV5-1 and TRBJ2-3, with 9 bases matching TRBD1. CDR1 is SGHRS and CDR2 is YFSETQ in the germline V gene. There are 15 residues in the CDR3. V lost 2 bases and J lost 4; bases outside the gene matches: 5. CDR3 coding DNA: TGCGCCAGCAGCTTAGGGACAGGGTCAGCAGATACGCAGTATTTT. Amino acid sequence: CASSLGTGSADTQYF.

Ten or more counts support this clonotype. The gene calls are TRBV29-1 and TRBJ2-7, with 9 positions matching TRBD1. Germline loops: CDR1 SQVTM, CDR2 ANQGSEA. This CDR3 has 15 amino acids. V shed 3 bases and J 3 bases; nucleotides not matched to a gene: 9. This CDR3 reads CSVEDTGGLNYEQYF. CDR3 coding DNA: TGCAGCGTTGAGGATACAGGGGGCCTCAACTACGAGCAGTACTTC.